This T cell receptor (beta chain) was captured in a study of STAT5B mutations in CD4+ large granular lymphocyte leukemia. The table came from immunoSEQ multiplex PCR; TCRdb's copy has only in-frame clones and leaves some out. Of 30,000 to 40,000 clones listed, 65% to 70% were seen once; the top ten hold 2.5% to 3%. The sample consisted of CD4+ T cells from blood buffy coats. This clonotype was obtained from a human donor in good health.

The CDR3 DNA reads as TGTGCCAGCACGGCGAGCTCCTATAATTCACCCCTCCACTTT. It encodes CASTASSYNSPLHF. The V call is TRBV6-5, the J call TRBJ1-6; D not resolved. V was cut by 7 bases and J by 0 bases, with 7 bases left in between. The CDR3 totals 14 residues. The germline V gene encodes CDR1 MNHEY and CDR2 SVGAGI.